This note documents a single TCR beta chain sequence. This specimen comes from a study of patients and donors after allogeneic stem cell transplantation. Germline values: CDR1 SGDLS, CDR2 YYNGEE. The germline V and J ends were trimmed by 0 bases and 3 bases, with 10 bases remaining between them. This CDR3 spans 15 amino acids. From the RT-PCR reads, TCRdb called clonotypes with MiXCR, one entry per CDR3 protein. The sample lists 200,000 to 250,000 distinct CDR3 sequences; around two fifths were seen once. The rearrangement links TRBV9 to TRBJ2-1; possibly TRBD1 for D (5 bases). The receptor comes from a human donor who was either an allogeneic HSCT recipient or a stem cell or donor lymphocyte infusion donor (not recorded which). It is not recorded whose cells these are; they may come from a transplant donor. The sample was blood, either unsorted or a sorted T cell fraction (not recorded which). The CDR3 is CASSVEGAYYNEQFF. For the CDR3, the DNA is TGTGCCAGCAGCGTAGAAGGGGCCTACTACAATGAGCAGTTCTTC.